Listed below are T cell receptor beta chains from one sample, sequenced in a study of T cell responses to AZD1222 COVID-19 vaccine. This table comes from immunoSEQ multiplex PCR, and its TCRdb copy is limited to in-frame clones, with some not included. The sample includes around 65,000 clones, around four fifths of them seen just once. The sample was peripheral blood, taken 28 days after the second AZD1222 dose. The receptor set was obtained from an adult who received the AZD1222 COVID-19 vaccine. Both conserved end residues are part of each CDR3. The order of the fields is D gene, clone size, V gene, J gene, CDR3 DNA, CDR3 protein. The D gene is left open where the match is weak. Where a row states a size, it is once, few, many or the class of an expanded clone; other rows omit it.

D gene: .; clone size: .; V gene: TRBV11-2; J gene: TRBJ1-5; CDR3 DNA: TGTGCCAGCAGCTTCAGACAGGGCAATCAGCCCCAGCATTTT; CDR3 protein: CASSFRQGNQPQHF
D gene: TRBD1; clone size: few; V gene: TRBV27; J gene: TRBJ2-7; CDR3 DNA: TGTGCCAGCACGCCGGGGGACAGGGTTTCCTACGAGCAGTACTTC; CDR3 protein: CASTPGDRVSYEQYF
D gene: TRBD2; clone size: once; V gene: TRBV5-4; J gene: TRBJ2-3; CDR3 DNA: TGTGCCAGCACCACCGGTCTAGCGGGAGGTTCAGATACGCAGTATTTT; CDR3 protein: CASTTGLAGGSDTQYF
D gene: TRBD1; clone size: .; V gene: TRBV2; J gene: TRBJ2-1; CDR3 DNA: TGTGCCAGCAGCCAGGGGGCGTGGAATGAGCAGTTCTTC; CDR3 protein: CASSQGAWNEQFF
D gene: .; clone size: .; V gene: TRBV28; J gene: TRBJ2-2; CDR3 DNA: TGTGCCAGCAGTCCACCCGGGGAGCTGTTTTTT; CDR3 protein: CASSPPGELFF
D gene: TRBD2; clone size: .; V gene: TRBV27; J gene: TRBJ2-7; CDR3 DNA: TGTGCCAGCAGACGGGAGGGGAATACCTACGAGCAGTACTTC; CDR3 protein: CASRREGNTYEQYF
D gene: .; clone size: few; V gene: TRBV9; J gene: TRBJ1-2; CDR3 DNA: TGTGCCAGCAGCGTAGAATTACAGGGTACTGGCTACACCTTC; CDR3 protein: CASSVELQGTGYTF
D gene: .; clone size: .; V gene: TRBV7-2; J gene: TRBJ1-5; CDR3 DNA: TGTGCCAGCAGCTGGGGGGATAATCAGCCCCAGCATTTT; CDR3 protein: CASSWGDNQPQHF
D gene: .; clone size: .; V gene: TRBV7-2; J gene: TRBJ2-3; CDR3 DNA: TGTGCCAGCAGCTTACAGGGCCTTGATACGCAGTATTTT; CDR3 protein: CASSLQGLDTQYF
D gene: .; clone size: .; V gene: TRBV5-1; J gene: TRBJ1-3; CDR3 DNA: TGCGCCAGCAGCTTGGGACACCAGGACGGAAACACCATATATTTT; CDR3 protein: CASSLGHQDGNTIYF
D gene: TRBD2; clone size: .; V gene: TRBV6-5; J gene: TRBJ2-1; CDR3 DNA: TGTGCCAGCAGTCCCCTGACTAGCGGGAGTAATGAGCAGTTCTTC; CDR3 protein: CASSPLTSGSNEQFF
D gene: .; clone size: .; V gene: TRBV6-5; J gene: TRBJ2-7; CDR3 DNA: TGTGCCAGCAGAGAGACCTACGAGCAGTACTTC; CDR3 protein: CASRETYEQYF
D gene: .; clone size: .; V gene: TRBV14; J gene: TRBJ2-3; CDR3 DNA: TGTGCCAGCAGCCCAGGCGGGGTGGCGGGCGTCGGGCAGTATTTT; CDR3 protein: CASSPGGVAGVGQYF
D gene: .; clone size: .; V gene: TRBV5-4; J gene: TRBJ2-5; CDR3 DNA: TGTGCCAGCAGCTTGGGGACTTTAAAATCCCAGTACTTC; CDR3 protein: CASSLGTLKSQYF
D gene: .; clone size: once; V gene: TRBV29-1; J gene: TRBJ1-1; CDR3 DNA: TGCAGCGTTGTTTTGAACACTGAAGCTTTCTTT; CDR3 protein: CSVVLNTEAFF
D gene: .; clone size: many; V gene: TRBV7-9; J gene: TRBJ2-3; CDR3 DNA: TGTGCCAGCAGCTTTTCTACAGATACGCAGTATTTT; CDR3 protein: CASSFSTDTQYF
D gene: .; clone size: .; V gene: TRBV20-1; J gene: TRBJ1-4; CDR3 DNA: TGCAGTGCTAGTACCCGGGAAGAAAAACTGTTTTTT; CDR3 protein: CSASTREEKLFF
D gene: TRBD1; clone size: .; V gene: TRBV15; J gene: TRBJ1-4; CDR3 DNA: TGTGCCACCAGCAGCCCGGGACAGGGTGGTAATGAAAAACTGTTTTTT; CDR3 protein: CATSSPGQGGNEKLFF
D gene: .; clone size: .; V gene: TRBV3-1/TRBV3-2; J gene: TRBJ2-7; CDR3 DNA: TGTGCCAGCGGAGAGATATACGAGCAGTACTTC; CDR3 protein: CASGEIYEQYF
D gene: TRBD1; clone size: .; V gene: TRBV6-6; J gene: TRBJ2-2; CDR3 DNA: TGTGCCAGCAGTCCGCCGGGACAGGGGAAGACCGGGGAGCTGTTTTTT; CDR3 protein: CASSPPGQGKTGELFF
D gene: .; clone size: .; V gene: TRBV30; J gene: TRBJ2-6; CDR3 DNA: TGTGCCTGGAGTGTAGACGGGTTGGGCTCTGGGGCCAACGTCCTGACTTTC; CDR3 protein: CAWSVDGLGSGANVLTF
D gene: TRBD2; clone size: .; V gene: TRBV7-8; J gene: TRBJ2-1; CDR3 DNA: TGTGCCAGCAGCTTAAACGGGGGGGCCTCCTACAATGAGCAGTTCTTC; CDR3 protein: CASSLNGGASYNEQFF
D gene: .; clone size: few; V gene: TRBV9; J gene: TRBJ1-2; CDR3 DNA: TGTGCCAGCAGCGTAGTAGAGGGGGTCTATGGCTACACCTTC; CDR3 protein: CASSVVEGVYGYTF
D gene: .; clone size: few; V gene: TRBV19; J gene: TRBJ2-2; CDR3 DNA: TGTGCCAGTAGCCTGACTAGAGGGGTCGGGGAGCTGTTTTTT; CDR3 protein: CASSLTRGVGELFF
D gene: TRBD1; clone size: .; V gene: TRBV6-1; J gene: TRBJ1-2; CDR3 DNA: TGTGCCAGCAGTGAATATTTTTCAAGGGACAGGGGCAATGGCTACACCTTC; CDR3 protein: CASSEYFSRDRGNGYTF
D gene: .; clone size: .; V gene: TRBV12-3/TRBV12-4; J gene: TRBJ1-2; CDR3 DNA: TGTGCCAGCAGTTCGAGTGTCTATGGCTACACCTTC; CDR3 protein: CASSSSVYGYTF
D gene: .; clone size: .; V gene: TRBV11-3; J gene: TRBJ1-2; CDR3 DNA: TGTGCCAGCAGTCACGGAGGGGCGTACTATGGCTACACCTTC; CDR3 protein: CASSHGGAYYGYTF
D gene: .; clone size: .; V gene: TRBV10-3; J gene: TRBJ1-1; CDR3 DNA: TGTGCCATCAGTGAGGACAGTGACACTGAAGCTTTCTTT; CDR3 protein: CAISEDSDTEAFF
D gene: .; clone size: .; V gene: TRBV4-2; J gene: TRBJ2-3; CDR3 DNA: TGTGCCAGCAGCCAAGGAGATACGCAGTATTTT; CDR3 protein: CASSQGDTQYF
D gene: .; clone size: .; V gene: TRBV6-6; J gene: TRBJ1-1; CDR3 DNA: TGTGCCAGCAGTTACCTTGACATGAACACTGAAGCTTTCTTT; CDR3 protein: CASSYLDMNTEAFF
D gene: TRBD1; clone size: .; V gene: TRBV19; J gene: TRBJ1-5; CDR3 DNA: TGTGCCAGTAAGGTAGTTTGGACAGGGAACAATCAGCCCCAGCATTTT; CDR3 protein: CASKVVWTGNNQPQHF
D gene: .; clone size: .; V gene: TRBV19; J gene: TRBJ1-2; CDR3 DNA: TGTGCCAGTAGTCCGATAGGAGCTAACTATGGCTACACCTTC; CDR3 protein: CASSPIGANYGYTF
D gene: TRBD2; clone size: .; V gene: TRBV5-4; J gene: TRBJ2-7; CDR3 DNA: TGTGCCAGCAGTTCCCGGCTAGCGGGAGTTGTCTTTGAGCACGAGCAGTACTTC; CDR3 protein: CASSSRLAGVVFEHEQYF
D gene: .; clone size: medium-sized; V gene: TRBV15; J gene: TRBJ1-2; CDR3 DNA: TGTGCCACCAGCGCCGACACCCAATCGATCGGCTACACCTTC; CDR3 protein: CATSADTQSIGYTF
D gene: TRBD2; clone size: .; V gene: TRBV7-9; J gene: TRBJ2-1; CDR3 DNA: TGTGCCAGCAGCTTTGGGACTAGCGGGAGGAAGGAGCAGTTCTTC; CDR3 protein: CASSFGTSGRKEQFF
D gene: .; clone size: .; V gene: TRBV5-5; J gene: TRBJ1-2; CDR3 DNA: TGTGCCAGCAGCTTTACAGGGAGAAATAACTATGGCTACACCTTC; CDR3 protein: CASSFTGRNNYGYTF
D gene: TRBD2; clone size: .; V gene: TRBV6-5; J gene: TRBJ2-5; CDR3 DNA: TGTGCCAGCAGTTACTGGGAGCGGGGGGGGACCCAGTACTTC; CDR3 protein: CASSYWERGGTQYF
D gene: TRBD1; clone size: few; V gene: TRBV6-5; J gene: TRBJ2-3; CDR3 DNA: TGTGCCAGCAGTTCCAGGACAGGGGAGAGCACAGATACGCAGTATTTT; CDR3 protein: CASSSRTGESTDTQYF
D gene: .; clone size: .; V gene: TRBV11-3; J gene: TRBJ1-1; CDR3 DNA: TGTGCCAGCAGCGGGGGGACCGACCGGGGAGGGGTCACTGAAGCTTTCTTT; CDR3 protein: CASSGGTDRGGVTEAFF
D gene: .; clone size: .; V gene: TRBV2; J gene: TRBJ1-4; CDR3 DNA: TGTGCCAGCAGTCGTGAAAAACTGTTTTTT; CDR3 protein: CASSREKLFF